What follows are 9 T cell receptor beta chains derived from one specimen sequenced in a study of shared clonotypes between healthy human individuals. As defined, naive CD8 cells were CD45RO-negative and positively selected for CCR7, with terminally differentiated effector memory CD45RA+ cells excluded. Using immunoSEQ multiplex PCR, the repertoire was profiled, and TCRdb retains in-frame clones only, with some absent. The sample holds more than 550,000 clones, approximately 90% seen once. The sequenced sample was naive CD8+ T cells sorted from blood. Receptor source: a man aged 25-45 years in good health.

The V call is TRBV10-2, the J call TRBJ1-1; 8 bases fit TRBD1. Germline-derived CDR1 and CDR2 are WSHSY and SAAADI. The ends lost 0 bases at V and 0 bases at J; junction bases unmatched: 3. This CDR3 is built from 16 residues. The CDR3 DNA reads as TGCGCCAGCAGTGAGTCGGGACAGGAGTTGAACACTGAAGCTTTCTTT. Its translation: CASSESGQELNTEAFF.

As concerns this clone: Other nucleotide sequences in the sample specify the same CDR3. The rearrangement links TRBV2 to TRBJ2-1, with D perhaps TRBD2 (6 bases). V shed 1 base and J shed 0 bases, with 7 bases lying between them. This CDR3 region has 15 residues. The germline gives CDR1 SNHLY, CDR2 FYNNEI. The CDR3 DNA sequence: TGTGCCAGCAGTGAAGAGCGGGCCTCCTACAATGAGCAGTTCTTC. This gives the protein CASSEERASYNEQFF.

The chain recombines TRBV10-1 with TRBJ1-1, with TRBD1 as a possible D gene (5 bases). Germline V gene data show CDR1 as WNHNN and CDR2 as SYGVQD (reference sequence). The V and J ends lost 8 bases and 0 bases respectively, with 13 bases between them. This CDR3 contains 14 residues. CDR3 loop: CASCRRGLNTEAFF. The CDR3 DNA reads TGCGCCAGCTGCAGGAGGGGCTTGAACACTGAAGCTTTCTTT.

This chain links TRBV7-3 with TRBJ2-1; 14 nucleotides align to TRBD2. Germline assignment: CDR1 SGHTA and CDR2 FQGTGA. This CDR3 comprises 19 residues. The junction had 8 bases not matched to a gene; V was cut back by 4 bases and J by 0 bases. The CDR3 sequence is CASSSLGGLAGDSYNEQFF. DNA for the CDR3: TGTGCCAGCAGCTCTTTGGGGGGACTAGCGGGAGACTCCTACAATGAGCAGTTCTTC.

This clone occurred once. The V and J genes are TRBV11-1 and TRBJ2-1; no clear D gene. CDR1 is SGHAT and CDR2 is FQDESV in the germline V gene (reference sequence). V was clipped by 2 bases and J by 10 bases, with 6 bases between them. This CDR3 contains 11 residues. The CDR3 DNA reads TGTGCCAGCAGCTTAATGTACGAGCAGTTCTTC. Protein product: CASSLMYEQFF.

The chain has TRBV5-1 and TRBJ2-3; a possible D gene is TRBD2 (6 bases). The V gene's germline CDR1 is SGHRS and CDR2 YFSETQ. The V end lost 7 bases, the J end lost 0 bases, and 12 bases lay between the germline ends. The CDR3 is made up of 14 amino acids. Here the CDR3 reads CASYPGRSTDTQYF. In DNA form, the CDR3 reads TGCGCCAGCTATCCCGGGAGAAGCACAGATACGCAGTATTTT. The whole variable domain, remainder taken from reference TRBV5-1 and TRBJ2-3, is KAGVTQTPRYLIKTRGQQVTLSCSPISGHRSVSWYQQTPGQGLQFLFEYFSETQRNKGNFPGRFSGRQFSNSRSEMNVSTLELGDSALYLCASYPGRSTDTQYFGPGTRLTVL.

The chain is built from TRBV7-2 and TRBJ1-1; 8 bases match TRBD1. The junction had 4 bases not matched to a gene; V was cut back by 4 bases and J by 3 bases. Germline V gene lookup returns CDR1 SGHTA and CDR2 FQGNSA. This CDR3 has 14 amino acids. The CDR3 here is CASSSGGADTEAFF. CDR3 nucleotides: TGTGCCAGCAGCTCAGGGGGCGCGGACACTGAAGCTTTCTTT.

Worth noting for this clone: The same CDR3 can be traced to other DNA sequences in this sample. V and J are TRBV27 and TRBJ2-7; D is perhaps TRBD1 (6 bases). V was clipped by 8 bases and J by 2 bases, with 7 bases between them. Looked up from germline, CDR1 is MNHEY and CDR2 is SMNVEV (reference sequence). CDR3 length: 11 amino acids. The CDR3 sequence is CASGGPYEQYF. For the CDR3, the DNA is TGTGCCAGCGGGGGCCCCTACGAGCAGTACTTC.

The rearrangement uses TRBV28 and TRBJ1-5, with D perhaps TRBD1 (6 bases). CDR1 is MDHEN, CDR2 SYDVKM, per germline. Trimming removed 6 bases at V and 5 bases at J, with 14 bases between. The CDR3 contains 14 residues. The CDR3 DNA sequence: TGTGCCAGCAGCGCTGGGGGGGCCGATCAGCCCCAGCATTTT. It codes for CASSAGGADQPQHF.